A selection of T cell receptor beta chains follows, all from one sample in a study of identical twins. TCRdb passed the 5' RACE reads through MiXCR, listing each CDR3 protein once. Of a few hundred thousand distinct CDR3 sequences in the sample, roughly 8% are singletons; the top ten hold approximately 3%. This sample also belongs to another study, concerning yellow fever vaccine responses in identical twins.

Material: CD8+ T cells sorted from blood. These receptors were taken from a woman between 18 and 29 years old in good health. Each CDR3 is given with its conserved first and last residue. Fields, in order: clone size, D gene, V gene, J gene, CDR3 protein, CDR3 DNA. A D gene is named only where the DNA matches it firmly. Expanded clones get a size class; other rows say once, few or many, or leave the size out.

many,.,TRBV7-2,TRBJ2-7,CASSFYARYEQYF,TGTGCCAGCAGCTTCTACGCCCGATACGAGCAGTACTTC
many,TRBD1,TRBV4-3,TRBJ2-7,CASSQDPRQGIYEQYF,TGCGCCAGCAGCCAAGATCCACGACAGGGAATCTACGAGCAGTACTTC
.,.,TRBV20-1,TRBJ2-7,CSARVVGRDTLGYEQYF,TGCAGTGCTAGGGTTGTGGGCCGGGACACCCTGGGATACGAGCAGTACTTC
.,TRBD1,TRBV18,TRBJ2-2,CASSPGTGDWNTGELFF,TGTGCCAGCTCACCCGGGACAGGGGATTGGAACACCGGGGAGCTGTTTTTT
.,.,TRBV7-9,TRBJ2-5,CASSLFAGKETQYF,TGTGCCAGCAGCTTATTTGCAGGGAAAGAGACCCAGTACTTC
few,.,TRBV11-2,TRBJ2-7,CASSLVQRVRAYEQYF,TGTGCCAGCAGCTTAGTCCAGCGGGTGAGGGCCTACGAGCAGTACTTC
.,TRBD1,TRBV2,TRBJ2-7,CASSLPGTGSNEQYF,TGTGCCAGCAGTCTACCCGGGACAGGGAGCAACGAGCAGTACTTC
.,.,TRBV7-9,TRBJ2-7,CASSNTGINEQYF,TGTGCCAGCAGCAATACAGGGATTAACGAGCAGTACTTC
few,TRBD2,TRBV27,TRBJ2-1,CASSPRVLSAGGINEQFF,TGTGCCAGCAGCCCTCGGGTCCTCTCAGCGGGAGGTATTAATGAGCAGTTCTTC
.,.,TRBV6-5,TRBJ1-1,CASSYSGDNTAFF,TGTGCCAGCAGTTACTCCGGGGACAATACAGCTTTCTTT
.,TRBD1,TRBV11-2,TRBJ2-7,CASSSGPGGGLYEQYF,TGTGCCAGCAGCTCCGGGCCAGGGGGTGGACTCTACGAGCAGTACTTC
few,.,TRBV3-1,TRBJ1-6,CASSPTDGYNSPLHF,TGTGCCAGCAGCCCCACCGACGGATATAATTCACCCCTCCACTTT
.,.,TRBV3-1,TRBJ2-4,CASSQVLTPWIQYF,TGTGCCAGCAGCCAAGTACTGACTCCCTGGATTCAGTACTTC
few,TRBD2,TRBV20-1,TRBJ2-7,CSARDRLAGSEQYF,TGCAGTGCTAGAGACCGACTAGCGGGAAGCGAGCAGTACTTC
many,.,TRBV20-1,TRBJ1-1,CSARVGDTNTEAFF,TGCAGTGCTAGAGTGGGGGACACTAACACTGAAGCTTTCTTT
many,TRBD2,TRBV29-1,TRBJ2-7,CSVESGSLGYEQYF,TGCAGCGTTGAAAGCGGGAGTCTGGGATACGAGCAGTACTTC
few,TRBD2,TRBV27,TRBJ2-1,CASSLYSGGTYNEQFF,TGTGCCAGCAGTTTATATAGCGGGGGTACCTACAATGAGCAGTTCTTC
.,TRBD1,TRBV10-3,TRBJ2-3,CAISETGQGADTQYF,TGTGCCATCAGTGAAACCGGACAGGGAGCAGATACGCAGTATTTT
.,TRBD1,TRBV20-1,TRBJ2-7,CSARILDRGYEQYF,TGCAGTGCTAGAATATTGGACAGGGGGTACGAGCAGTACTTC
.,TRBD1,TRBV7-9,TRBJ2-1,CASSLVGGQGVFYEQFF,TGTGCCAGCAGCTTAGTCGGGGGACAGGGGGTTTTCTATGAGCAGTTCTTC
few,TRBD2,TRBV4-2,TRBJ2-7,CASSETGLGAYEQYF,TGTGCCAGCTCTGAGACGGGACTAGGGGCCTACGAGCAGTACTTC
few,.,TRBV28,TRBJ2-3,CAGSGLRTDTQYF,TGTGCTGGATCAGGGTTGCGCACAGATACGCAGTATTTT
.,.,TRBV27,TRBJ2-3,CASSLGITDTQYF,TGTGCCAGCAGTTTGGGAATCACAGATACGCAGTATTTT
few,.,TRBV6-2/TRBV6-3,TRBJ2-1,CASSQRKRLPRDEQFF,TGTGCCAGCTCCCAGAGAAAGCGACTCCCCAGGGATGAGCAGTTCTTC
.,TRBD1,TRBV5-6,TRBJ2-7,CARSLGTGAEQYF,TGTGCCAGGAGCTTGGGGACAGGGGCCGAGCAGTACTTC
.,TRBD1,TRBV25-1,TRBJ2-4,CASSGDSKNIQYF,TGTGCCAGCAGTGGGGACAGCAAAAACATTCAGTACTTC
.,TRBD2,TRBV12-3/TRBV12-4,TRBJ2-1,CASSLSSGRDNEQFF,TGTGCCAGCAGTTTAAGTAGCGGGAGGGACAATGAGCAGTTCTTC
few,TRBD2,TRBV4-2,TRBJ2-7,CASSQEVAGGVEQYF,TGTGCCAGCAGCCAAGAAGTAGCGGGAGGTGTTGAGCAGTACTTC
.,.,TRBV29-1,TRBJ1-1,CSVVGALMNTEAFF,TGCAGCGTTGTCGGAGCTTTGATGAACACTGAAGCTTTCTTT
few,.,TRBV4-1,TRBJ2-1,CASSQDEGGAYNEQFF,TGCGCCAGCAGCCAAGATGAAGGGGGGGCCTACAATGAGCAGTTCTTC
few,.,TRBV5-5,TRBJ2-1,CASSLVQVYNEQFF,TGTGCCAGCAGCTTGGTACAGGTTTACAATGAGCAGTTCTTC
few,.,TRBV12-3/TRBV12-4,TRBJ2-5,CASSLGQGLWETQYF,TGTGCCAGCAGTTTGGGGCAGGGGCTGTGGGAGACCCAGTACTTC
few,TRBD2,TRBV9,TRBJ2-3,CASSVTPGPTSGSSGTQYF,TGTGCCAGCAGCGTAACCCCGGGGCCCACTAGCGGGAGTTCGGGTACGCAGTATTTT
.,TRBD2,TRBV7-8,TRBJ2-3,CASSSWTSGKADTQYF,TGTGCCAGCAGCTCCTGGACTAGCGGGAAGGCAGATACGCAGTATTTT
.,TRBD2,TRBV27,TRBJ2-7,CASSPNGGSGGASEQYF,TGTGCCAGCAGTCCCAATGGGGGGAGCGGGGGTGCTAGCGAGCAGTACTTC
many,.,TRBV11-2,TRBJ2-5,CASSLEVLPQETQYF,TGTGCCAGCAGCTTAGAAGTATTACCCCAAGAGACCCAGTACTTC
.,TRBD1,TRBV2,TRBJ2-3,CASKLAGTGRTDTQYF,TGTGCCAGCAAGCTCGCCGGGACAGGACGTACAGATACGCAGTATTTT
many,TRBD2,TRBV27,TRBJ2-1,CASSFPSGANEQFF,TGTGCCAGCAGTTTCCCCAGCGGGGCCAATGAGCAGTTCTTC
few,.,TRBV5-6,TRBJ2-7,CASSHRLTPSYEQYF,TGTGCCAGCAGTCATAGACTCACCCCTTCCTACGAGCAGTACTTC
.,TRBD2,TRBV29-1,TRBJ2-2,CSVVSGSGGGELFF,TGCAGCGTCGTTAGCGGGAGTGGGGGCGGGGAGCTGTTTTTT
few,TRBD2,TRBV10-3,TRBJ2-5,CAISDPGLAGARETQYF,TGTGCCATCAGCGATCCGGGACTAGCGGGGGCGAGGGAGACCCAGTACTTC
.,.,TRBV19,TRBJ1-5,CASSIAAGTNQPQHF,TGTGCCAGTAGTATAGCAGCAGGGACGAATCAGCCCCAGCATTTT
few,TRBD2,TRBV6-5,TRBJ2-1,CASSYPTSGDYNEQFF,TGTGCCAGCAGTTACCCGACTAGCGGGGATTACAATGAGCAGTTCTTC
medium-sized,TRBD1,TRBV27,TRBJ2-3,CASSSPPGQGADTQYF,TGTGCCAGCAGTTCCCCTCCGGGACAGGGGGCAGATACGCAGTATTTT